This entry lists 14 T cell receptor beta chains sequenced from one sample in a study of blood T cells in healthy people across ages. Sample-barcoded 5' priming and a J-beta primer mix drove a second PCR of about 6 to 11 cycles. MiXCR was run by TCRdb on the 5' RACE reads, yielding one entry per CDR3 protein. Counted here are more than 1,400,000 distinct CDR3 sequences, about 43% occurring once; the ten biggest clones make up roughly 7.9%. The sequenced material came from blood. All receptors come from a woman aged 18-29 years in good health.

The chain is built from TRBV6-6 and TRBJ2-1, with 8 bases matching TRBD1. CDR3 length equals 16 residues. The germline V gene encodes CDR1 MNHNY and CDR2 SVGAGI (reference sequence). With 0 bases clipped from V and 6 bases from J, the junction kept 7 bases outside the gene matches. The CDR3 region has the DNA TGTGCCAGCAGTTACTCGGGGACAGGTGAGTTCAATGAGCAGTTCTTC. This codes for CASSYSGTGEFNEQFF.

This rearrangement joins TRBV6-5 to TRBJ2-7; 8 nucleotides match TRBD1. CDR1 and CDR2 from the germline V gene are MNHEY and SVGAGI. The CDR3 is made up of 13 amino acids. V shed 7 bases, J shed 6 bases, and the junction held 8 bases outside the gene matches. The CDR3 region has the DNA TGTGCCAGCACTCAGACAGGGGAAGCCGAGCAGTACTTC. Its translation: CASTQTGEAEQYF.

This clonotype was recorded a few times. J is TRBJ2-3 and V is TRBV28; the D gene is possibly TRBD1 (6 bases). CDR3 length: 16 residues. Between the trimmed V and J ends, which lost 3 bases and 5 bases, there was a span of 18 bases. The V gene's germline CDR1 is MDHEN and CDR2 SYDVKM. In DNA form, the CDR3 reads TGTGCCAGCAGTTTTGGGTCAGGGGCTTCCGGAGATACGCAGTATTTT. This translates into CASSFGSGASGDTQYF.

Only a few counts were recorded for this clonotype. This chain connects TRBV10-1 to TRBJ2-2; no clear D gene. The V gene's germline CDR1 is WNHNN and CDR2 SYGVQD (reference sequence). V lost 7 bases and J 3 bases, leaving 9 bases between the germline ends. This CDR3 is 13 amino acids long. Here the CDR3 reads CASKVHDTGELFF. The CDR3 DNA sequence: TGCGCCAGCAAGGTTCATGACACCGGGGAGCTGTTTTTT.

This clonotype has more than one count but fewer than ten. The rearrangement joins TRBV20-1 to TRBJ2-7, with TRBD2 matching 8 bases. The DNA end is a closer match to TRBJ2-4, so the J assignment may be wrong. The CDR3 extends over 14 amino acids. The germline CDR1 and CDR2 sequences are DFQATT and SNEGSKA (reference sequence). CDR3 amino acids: CSASEAGVAGIQYF. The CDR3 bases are TGCAGTGCTAGCGAAGCGGGAGTAGCTGGCATTCAGTACTTC.

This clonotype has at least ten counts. The DNA of the CDR3 is TGTGCCAGCAGCGGGACCCTGAACGTCTACGAGCAGTACTTC. This sequence encodes CASSGTLNVYEQYF. The J gene is TRBJ2-7, the V gene TRBV5-5; D tentatively reads TRBD1 or TRBD2 (5 bases each). Trimming took 4 bases from V and 3 from J, leaving 14 bases between them. Germline CDR1 reads SGHKS; CDR2 reads YYEKEE (reference sequence). This CDR3 contains 14 residues.

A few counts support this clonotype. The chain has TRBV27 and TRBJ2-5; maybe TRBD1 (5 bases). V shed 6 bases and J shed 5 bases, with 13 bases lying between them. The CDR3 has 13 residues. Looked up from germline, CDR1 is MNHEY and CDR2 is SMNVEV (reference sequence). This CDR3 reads CASSVREGETQYF. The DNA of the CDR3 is TGTGCCAGCAGCGTCAGGGAAGGTGAGACCCAGTACTTC.

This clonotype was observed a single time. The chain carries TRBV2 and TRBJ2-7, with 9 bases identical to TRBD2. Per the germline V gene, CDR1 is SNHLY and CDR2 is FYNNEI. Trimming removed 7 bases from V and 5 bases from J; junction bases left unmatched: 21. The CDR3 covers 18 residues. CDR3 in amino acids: CASKLLAGASGNSNEQYF. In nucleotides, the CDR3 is TGTGCCAGCAAGCTCTTGGCAGGGGCTAGCGGGAATTCTAACGAGCAGTACTTC.

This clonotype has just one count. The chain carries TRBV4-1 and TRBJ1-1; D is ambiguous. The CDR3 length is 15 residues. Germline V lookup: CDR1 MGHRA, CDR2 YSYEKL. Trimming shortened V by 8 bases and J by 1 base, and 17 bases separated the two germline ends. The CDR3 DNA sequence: TGCGCCAGCCGAGCGCTTGGGCGGCGGAACACTGAAGCTTTCTTT. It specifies CASRALGRRNTEAFF.

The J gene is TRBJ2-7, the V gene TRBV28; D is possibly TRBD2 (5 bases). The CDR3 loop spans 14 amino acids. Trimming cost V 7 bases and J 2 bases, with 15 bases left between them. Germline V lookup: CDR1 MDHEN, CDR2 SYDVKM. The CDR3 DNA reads TGTGCCAGCACCCCCGTGGAAGCGGCCTACGAGCAGTACTTC. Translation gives CASTPVEAAYEQYF. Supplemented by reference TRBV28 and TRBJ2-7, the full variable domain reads DVKVTQSSRYLVKRTGEKVFLECVQDMDHENMFWYRQDPGLGLRLIYFSYDVKMKEKGDIPEGYSVSREKKERFSLILESASTNQTSMYLCASTPVEAAYEQYFGPGTRLTVT.

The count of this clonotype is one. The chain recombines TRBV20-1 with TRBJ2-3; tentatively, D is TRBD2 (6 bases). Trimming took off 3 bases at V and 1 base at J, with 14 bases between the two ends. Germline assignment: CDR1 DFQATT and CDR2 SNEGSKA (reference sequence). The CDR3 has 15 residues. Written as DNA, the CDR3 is TGCAGTGCTAGTGGACGGGGGAGAGGCACAGATACGCAGTATTTT. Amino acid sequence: CSASGRGRGTDTQYF.

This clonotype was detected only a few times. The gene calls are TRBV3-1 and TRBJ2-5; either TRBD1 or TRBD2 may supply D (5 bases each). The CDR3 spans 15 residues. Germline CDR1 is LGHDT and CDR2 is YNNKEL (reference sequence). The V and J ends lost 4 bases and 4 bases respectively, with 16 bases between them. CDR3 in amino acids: CASSLQSGPPETQYF. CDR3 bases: TGTGCCAGCAGCCTCCAATCGGGGCCACCAGAGACCCAGTACTTC.

CDR3 protein: CASSWAKNEQFF. CDR3 DNA sequence: TGTGCCAGCAGTTGGGCGAAAAATGAGCAGTTCTTC. The V call is TRBV27, the J call TRBJ2-1; D gene ambiguous. Germline loops: CDR1 MNHEY, CDR2 SMNVEV (reference sequence). There are 12 residues in the CDR3. V lost 4 bases to trimming and J lost 7 bases, with 8 bases between them.

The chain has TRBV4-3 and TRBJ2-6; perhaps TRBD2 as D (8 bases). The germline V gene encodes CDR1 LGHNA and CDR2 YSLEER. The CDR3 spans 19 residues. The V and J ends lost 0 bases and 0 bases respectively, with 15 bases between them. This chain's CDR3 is CASSQDSGDRYSGANVLTF. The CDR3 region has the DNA TGCGCCAGCAGCCAAGATAGCGGGGACAGATACTCTGGGGCCAACGTCCTGACTTTC.